Listed below are T cell receptor beta chains from one sample, sequenced in a study of cytomegalovirus exposure and HLA in healthy donors. This table comes from immunoSEQ multiplex PCR, and its TCRdb copy is limited to in-frame clones, with some not included. Counted here are roughly 81,000 clones, 77% occurring once; the ten biggest clones make up roughly 1.9%. Sequencing was performed on PBMCs. The receptors stem from a boy aged 10-17 years in good health and CMV-seronegative. CDR3s leave out the opening cysteine and the closing phenylalanine or tryptophan. D genes are given only for firm matches. The size of a clone is reported for some rows only, either as once, few or many, or as a class for expanded clones.

D	J	size	length	V	CDR3
TRBD2	TRBJ2-1	NA	13	TRBV4-3	ASSQGLAKGNEQF
NA	TRBJ1-5	NA	12	TRBV6-5	ASSLGTLNQPQH
NA	TRBJ2-1	NA	12	TRBV6-1	ANPLGPPYNEQF
NA	TRBJ1-5	few	11	TRBV29-1	SVEDRANQPQH
NA	TRBJ1-2	NA	9	TRBV29-1	SVDEIYGYT
NA	TRBJ1-2	NA	11	TRBV5-4	ASSPRARDGYT
NA	TRBJ1-2	NA	11	TRBV7-9	ASSLEQNYGYT
NA	TRBJ1-3	NA	10	TRBV30	AWSISGNTIY
NA	TRBJ2-5	NA	12	TRBV18	ASSPTGSGETQY
NA	TRBJ1-1	few	15	TRBV7-2	ASSPRGVGRGPTEAF
NA	TRBJ1-4	NA	13	TRBV4-3	ASSQATSGAEKLF
NA	TRBJ1-1	NA	9	TRBV30	AWGIGGGAF
TRBD1	TRBJ1-1	NA	12	TRBV9	ASNPGQRNTEAF
NA	TRBJ2-4	NA	9	TRBV5-4	ASSTQGIQY
TRBD2	TRBJ2-1	NA	13	TRBV6-5	ASSYVREGRGEQF
NA	TRBJ1-2	NA	13	TRBV9	ATARRRHGGYGYT
NA	TRBJ1-1	once	12	TRBV19	ASSIDLFEGEAF
NA	TRBJ2-7	NA	13	TRBV7-2	ASSLSAGQAYEQY
TRBD1	TRBJ1-2	NA	13	TRBV28	ASSLWETGGYGYT
TRBD1	TRBJ1-1	NA	10	TRBV7-9	ASSYGQGFAF
NA	TRBJ1-1	NA	12	TRBV28	ATMTGRLNTEAF
NA	TRBJ1-2	NA	11	TRBV30	AWRSGINYGYT
NA	TRBJ1-6	NA	14	TRBV11-2	ASSDRMSSYNSPLH
NA	TRBJ1-2	NA	12	TRBV6-5	ASSPVQGSKGYT
NA	TRBJ1-2	NA	11	TRBV7-9	ASSPGRNYGYT
TRBD1	TRBJ1-1	few	12	TRBV29-1	SAVTGNLGTEAF
TRBD2	TRBJ2-3	NA	13	TRBV15	ATSRVAGGPDTQY
NA	TRBJ1-1	NA	11	TRBV5-4	ASSPPGATEAF
TRBD1	TRBJ2-7	NA	11	TRBV6-5	ASSSDRGGEQY
TRBD1	TRBJ2-7	NA	11	TRBV6-5	ASRRQGSYEQY
NA	TRBJ2-7	NA	14	TRBV2	ASRGGSGASSYEQY
NA	TRBJ1-1	NA	13	TRBV25-1	ASSESAGGSTEAF
NA	TRBJ1-1	NA	12	TRBV10-3	ATKGSGVSLNAF
TRBD1	TRBJ1-4	NA	16	TRBV7-2	ASSLAHLGTGVNEKLF
NA	TRBJ2-7	NA	13	TRBV4-3	ASSQGLGVTYEQY
TRBD1	TRBJ1-6	NA	13	TRBV29-1	SVGDRGQGNSPLH
TRBD1	TRBJ1-5	NA	11	TRBV30	AWDDRDNQPQH
NA	TRBJ2-6	NA	13	TRBV28	ASSPAISGANVLT
NA	TRBJ1-6	NA	14	TRBV21-1	ASSAPIQGADSPLH
TRBD1	TRBJ2-7	NA	12	TRBV25-1	ASSTAGTGYEQY
NA	TRBJ2-5	NA	12	TRBV29-1	SVEPTGGWETQY
TRBD1	TRBJ2-7	NA	12	TRBV30	AWSGTRDSYEQY
NA	TRBJ2-1	NA	14	TRBV10-2	ASSPPGDSLYNEQF
NA	TRBJ1-6	few	13	TRBV10-2	ASSESGPVSSPLH
NA	TRBJ1-2	NA	12	TRBV27	ASSLTGLSGGYT
TRBD1	TRBJ1-5	NA	13	TRBV15	ATSATGAGNQPQH
TRBD1	TRBJ1-6	NA	12	TRBV13	ASSSGTGVSPLH
NA	TRBJ2-5	NA	11	TRBV14	ASSLDRGETQY
NA	TRBJ1-2	NA	12	TRBV19	ASIYNEFPGGYT
TRBD1	TRBJ1-2	NA	12	TRBV4-3	ASSQKGAGYGYT
NA	TRBJ1-6	NA	12	TRBV2	ASRSLSYNSPLH